The 29 T cell receptor beta chains in this list originate from one sample, sequenced in a study of T cells in Graves' hyperthyroidism and ophthalmopathy (dated by TCRdb to between 2018 and 2021). Library preparation used multiplex PCR. TCRdb records Illumina HiSeq 2000 as the sequencer. Amplification of TCR beta CDR3 regions was carried out from RNA transcripts. For the first round of RT-PCR on the TCR CDR3, the HTBI primer set was used together with the Qiagen OneStep RT-PCR kit. TCRdb ran its own pipeline on the public reads, namely fastp trimming at Q25 and MiXCR clone calling, and kept in-frame beta chains. CDR3 protein duplicates are merged, each entry listing the most common genes and DNA. The sample contains roughly 200,000 distinct CDR3 sequences, about a sixth of them found a single time. The ten largest clones represent just under 45% of the sample. What was sequenced was blood. These receptor sequences come from a man between 35 and 55 years old with Graves' hyperthyroidism.

This clonotype appeared a few times. The V gene is TRBV4-3, the J gene TRBJ2-4; TRBD1 matches 7 bases. Germline V lookup: CDR1 LGHNA, CDR2 YSLEER. This CDR3 spans 13 amino acids. V shed 4 bases, J shed 4 bases, and the junction held 1 base outside the gene matches. DNA for the CDR3: TGCGCCAGCAGCCCGGACAGGAAAAACATTCAGTACTTC. As protein: CASSPDRKNIQYF.

This clonotype was seen many times. This rearrangement joins TRBV5-1 to TRBJ2-5, with a tentative D call TRBD2 (6 bases). Looked up from germline, CDR1 is SGHRS and CDR2 is YFSETQ. The CDR3 length is 17 residues. V lost 0 bases to trimming and J lost 1 base, with 16 bases between them. In DNA, the CDR3 is TGCGCCAGCAGCTTGGATCGGGGGAGTAATCTCCAAGAGACCCAGTACTTC. Protein product: CASSLDRGSNLQETQYF. The full variable domain, completed using reference TRBV5-1 and TRBJ2-5, is KAGVTQTPRYLIKTRGQQVTLSCSPISGHRSVSWYQQTPGQGLQFLFEYFSETQRNKGNFPGRFSGRQFSNSRSEMNVSTLELGDSALYLCASSLDRGSNLQETQYFGPGTRLLVL.

In this sample, this clonotype turned up many times. The rearrangement uses TRBV10-3 and TRBJ2-7, with 7 nucleotides matching TRBD1. This CDR3 has 15 amino acids. Germline V gene data show CDR1 as ENHRY and CDR2 as SYGVKD. After removal of 4 bases from V and 6 bases from J, the junction contained 12 bases not matched to a gene. CDR3 nucleotide sequence: TGTGCCATCAGTGGAAGACAGGGCATCTCGAGCGAGCAGTACTTC. This sequence encodes CAISGRQGISSEQYF.

The table lists this clonotype with many counts. V usage is TRBV7-9 and J usage is TRBJ2-3; D may be TRBD2 (6 bases). Deletions cut 4 bases from V and 1 base from J, with 9 bases between. The CDR3 covers 14 residues. CDR1 is SEHNR and CDR2 is FQNEAQ in the germline V gene (reference sequence). The CDR3 region is CASSSGSRTDTQYF. The DNA for the CDR3 is TGTGCCAGCAGCTCCGGGAGCCGCACAGATACGCAGTATTTT.

At least ten counts were recorded for this clonotype. The junction does not match germline at one end; this may be a read error. The V and J genes are TRBV20-1 and TRBJ1-1; D is unclear. CDR3 size: 13 residues. Germline CDR1 reads DFQATT; CDR2 reads SNEGSKA (reference sequence). CDR3: CSARGMPDTEAFF. CDR3 DNA sequence: TGCAGTGCTAGAGGTATGCCCGACACAGAAGCTTTCTTT.

The chain couples TRBV7-3 to TRBJ2-3, with 14 bases matching TRBD2. CDR1 is SGHTA and CDR2 is FQGTGA in the germline V gene. This CDR3 is built from 15 residues. The V gene end was trimmed by 5 bases and the J gene end by 8 bases; junction bases not matched to a gene: 6. CDR3 sequence (DNA): TGTGCCAGCAGCCCGGGACTAGCGGGGGCGGGTACGCAGTATTTT. It is translated as CASSPGLAGAGTQYF.

V gene TRBV2 combines with J gene TRBJ1-2; 9 positions agree with TRBD1. Germline CDR1 SNHLY, CDR2 FYNNEI. This CDR3 spans 16 amino acids. After removal of 0 bases from V and 2 bases from J, the junction contained 4 bases not matched to a gene. The CDR3 coding sequence is TGTGCCAGCAGTGAAGCTGGAGGACAGGGGAACTATGGCTACACCTTC. As protein: CASSEAGGQGNYGYTF.

In this sample, this clonotype turned up many times. The chain has TRBV5-6 and TRBJ2-5, with 7 bases that match TRBD1. V dropped 4 bases and J dropped 1; count of bases not matched to a gene: 7. The CDR3 totals 15 residues. Germline assignment: CDR1 SGHDT and CDR2 YYEEEE. DNA of the CDR3: TGTGCCAGCAGCCCCCTCGGGACAGCCCAAGAGACCCAGTACTTC. Amino acids: CASSPLGTAQETQYF.

This clonotype was seen a few times. The chain couples TRBV7-8 to TRBJ1-6; D is unclear. Germline V gene sequence: CDR1 SGHVS, CDR2 FQNEAQ. The germline V and J ends were trimmed by 1 base and 7 bases, with 17 bases remaining between them. CDR3 length: 17 residues. In DNA, the CDR3 is TGTGCCAGCAGCTTAGTTGCGGGGATGGTGCTGAATTCACCCCTCCACTTT. Protein product: CASSLVAGMVLNSPLHF. Supplemented by reference TRBV7-8 and TRBJ1-6, the full variable domain reads GAGVSQSPRYKVAKRGQDVALRCDPISGHVSLFWYQQALGQGPEFLTYFQNEAQLDKSGLPSDRFFAERPEGSVSTLKIQRTQQEDSAVYLCASSLVAGMVLNSPLHFGNGTRLTVT.

As concerns this clonotype: This may arise from a read error, as a much more abundant clone is one base away. V gene TRBV5-1 combines with J gene TRBJ2-4, with 8 bases aligning to TRBD1. CDR1 is SGHRS and CDR2 is YFSETQ in the germline V gene. V was pared by 3 bases and J by 6 bases, with 8 bases of the junction left unmatched. The CDR3 totals 15 residues. The CDR3 spells CASSSGPGGLNIQYF. The DNA of the CDR3 is TGCGCCAGCAGCTCCGGTCCAGGGGGCTTAAACATTCAGTACTTC.

The chain combines TRBV27 with TRBJ1-2; D unclear. Per the germline V gene, CDR1 is MNHEY and CDR2 is SMNVEV (reference sequence). V lost 6 bases to trimming and J lost 2 bases, with 10 bases between them. The CDR3 is made up of 13 amino acids. The CDR3 loop is CASSFPGNYGYTF. CDR3 nucleotide sequence: TGTGCCAGCAGCTTCCCCGGAAACTATGGCTACACCTTC.

This clonotype has a count of ten or more. This chain connects TRBV28 to TRBJ2-4, with D possibly called TRBD1 or TRBD2 (5 bases each). Germline V gives CDR1 MDHEN, CDR2 SYDVKM. The CDR3 runs 13 residues. The germline V and J ends were trimmed by 6 bases and 10 bases, with 16 bases remaining between them. The CDR3 coding sequence is TGTGCCAGCAGCCTCGGGACCTTACCAATTCAGTACTTC. Its translation is CASSLGTLPIQYF.

This clonotype has a count of ten or more. The chain joins TRBV28 to TRBJ1-5; the D gene is possibly TRBD1 (6 bases). Looked up from germline, CDR1 is MDHEN and CDR2 is SYDVKM. The CDR3 length is 14 residues. Trimming left V 3 bases short and J 3 bases short, with 9 bases between. The CDR3 loop is CASSLGGFNQPQHF. Here the CDR3 DNA reads TGTGCCAGCAGTTTGGGGGGCTTCAATCAGCCCCAGCATTTT.

This clonotype was observed many times. The gene calls are TRBV15 and TRBJ1-5; D possibly corresponds to TRBD1 (5 bases). Germline V gene data show CDR1 as LNHNV and CDR2 as YYDKDF (reference sequence). This CDR3 region has 14 residues. Between the trimmed V and J ends, which lost 5 bases and 6 bases, there was a span of 14 bases. CDR3 nucleotides: TGTGCCACCAGCCCCCGGGGGGGGGGTCAGCCCCAGCATTTT. Its translation is CATSPRGGGQPQHF.

This clonotype was found a few times. The chain couples TRBV7-8 to TRBJ2-6; D is uncertain. Germline V gene lookup returns CDR1 SGHVS and CDR2 FQNEAQ. The length of the CDR3 is 15 residues. V lost 3 bases, J lost 0 bases, and 6 bases lay in between. The CDR3 spells CASSLRNSGANVLTF. The CDR3 coding sequence is TGTGCCAGCAGCTTGCGGAACTCTGGGGCCAACGTCCTGACTTTC.

Remarks on this clonotype: This may be a read error, as it is one base from a much larger clone. This chain links TRBV6-1 with TRBJ2-1; 8 bases agree with TRBD1. V lost 6 bases, J lost 9 bases, and 7 bases stayed unmatched. Looked up from germline, CDR1 is MNHNS and CDR2 is SASEGT. This CDR3 spans 13 amino acids. CDR3 protein: CASRSGQVSEQFF. The CDR3 coding sequence is TGTGCCAGCAGGTCGGGACAGGTCAGTGAGCAGTTCTTC.

There are many counts of this clonotype. The chain employs TRBV7-9 and TRBJ1-5; unclear D gene. The CDR3 consists of 12 residues. The germline V gene has CDR1 SEHNR and CDR2 FQNEAQ (reference sequence). Trimming removed 5 bases at V and 4 bases at J, with 6 bases between. The CDR3 is CASSALNQPQHF. CDR3 bases: TGTGCCAGCAGCGCGCTAAATCAGCCCCAGCATTTT.

This clonotype was counted a few times. The chain has TRBV24-1 and TRBJ2-1, with 8 bases fitting TRBD2. There are 16 residues in the CDR3. The V gene's germline CDR1 is KGHDR and CDR2 SFDVKD. The trim removed 5 bases at V and 8 bases at J, leaving 13 bases unmatched. CDR3 sequence: CATSVYAGGGRDEQFF. In DNA, the CDR3 is TGTGCCACCAGTGTCTACGCGGGGGGTGGTAGGGATGAGCAGTTCTTC.

This clonotype was picked up many times. The chain combines TRBV20-1 with TRBJ1-2; D might be TRBD1 (5 bases). The CDR3 length is 15 residues. V lost 1 base, J lost 4 bases, and 16 bases lay in between. Germline values: CDR1 DFQATT, CDR2 SNEGSKA (reference sequence). The CDR3, as DNA: TGCAGTGCTAGAGGGAGGGCGGGGGATAGCTATGGCTACACCTTC. Protein product: CSARGRAGDSYGYTF.

This clonotype was recorded at least ten times. The gene calls are TRBV5-1 and TRBJ2-2; unclear D gene. This CDR3 has 17 residues. The V and J ends lost 1 base and 0 bases respectively, with 13 bases between them. Germline V gene lookup returns CDR1 SGHRS and CDR2 YFSETQ. The CDR3 loop reads CASSLNFEVANTGELFF. The CDR3 DNA reads TGCGCCAGCAGCTTGAATTTTGAGGTTGCGAACACCGGGGAGCTGTTTTTT.

This clonotype was seen repeatedly, ten times or more. V gene TRBV7-9 combines with J gene TRBJ2-7; D might be TRBD1 (5 bases). The CDR3 has 15 amino acids. V shed 5 bases and J shed 2 bases, with 16 bases lying between them. The germline V gene encodes CDR1 SEHNR and CDR2 FQNEAQ (reference sequence). This CDR3 reads CASSRRQSEAYEQYF. CDR3 nucleotide sequence: TGTGCCAGCAGCCGCCGACAGTCAGAGGCCTACGAGCAGTACTTC.

The rearrangement links TRBV11-2 to TRBJ2-1; 11 positions agree with TRBD1. Trimming took 1 base from V and 7 from J; bases not matched to a gene: 6. The CDR3 spans 16 residues. CDR1 and CDR2 from the germline V gene are SGHAT and FQNNGV. CDR3 coding DNA: TGTGCCAGCAGCTTAGTATATGGGACAGGGGGTAATGAGCAGTTCTTC. It specifies CASSLVYGTGGNEQFF.

J is TRBJ2-3 and V is TRBV25-1, with D perhaps TRBD1 or TRBD2 (5 bases each). Germline V gene sequence: CDR1 MGHDK, CDR2 SYGVNS. This CDR3 comprises 12 residues. V was pared by 4 bases and J by 4 bases, with 6 bases between. In nucleotides, the CDR3 is TGTGCCAGCAGTGTGGGGGCAGATACGCAGTATTTT. Protein product: CASSVGADTQYF.

This clonotype was detected many times. The DNA of the CDR3 is TGTGCCAGCAGCTTAGGAGTGACCATTAGCACAGATACGCAGTATTTT. This codes for CASSLGVTISTDTQYF. The V and J genes are TRBV5-8 and TRBJ2-3; D ambiguous. V dropped 2 bases and J dropped 0 bases, with 13 bases sitting between them. This CDR3 is 16 amino acids long. Germline V lookup: CDR1 SGHTS, CDR2 YDEGEE.

The chain uses TRBV6-2 or TRBV6-3 and TRBJ2-6; D is undetermined. The length of the CDR3 is 14 residues. The germline V gene has CDR1 MNHEY and CDR2 SVGEGT. The germline V and J ends were trimmed by 7 bases and 3 bases, with 10 bases remaining between them. The CDR3 loop is CASKAEGGANVLTF. CDR3 coding DNA: TGTGCCAGCAAGGCCGAAGGTGGGGCCAACGTCCTGACTTTC.

V usage is TRBV18 and J usage is TRBJ2-3; D uncertain. This CDR3 comprises 15 residues. The V gene's germline CDR1 is KGHSH and CDR2 LQKENI. V was cut by 6 bases and J by 0 bases, with 13 bases left in between. The CDR3 sequence is CASSNPLRSTDTQYF. CDR3 DNA: TGTGCCAGCTCGAACCCCCTCAGAAGCACAGATACGCAGTATTTT.

In its sample, this clonotype was seen many times. The rearrangement uses TRBV24-1 and TRBJ2-2, with TRBD1 matching over 7 bases. Germline trimming cut 3 bases from V and 4 bases from J; bases unmatched to any gene: 7. The CDR3 length is 16 residues. The germline CDR1 and CDR2 sequences are KGHDR and SFDVKD. CDR3 protein: CATSDPTGSATGELFF. The CDR3, as DNA: TGTGCCACCAGTGATCCGACAGGGTCCGCCACCGGGGAGCTGTTTTTT.

This clonotype was observed at least ten times. The genes are TRBV28 and TRBJ2-4; 7 bases are shared with TRBD1. The V segment lost 2 bases and the J segment 3 bases; nucleotides outside the gene matches: 10. There are 17 residues in the CDR3. Germline-derived CDR1 and CDR2 are MDHEN and SYDVKM. This CDR3 is CASSLRKSQGSKNIQYF. The CDR3 coding sequence is TGTGCCAGCAGTTTACGAAAGTCACAGGGGAGCAAAAACATTCAGTACTTC. The whole variable domain, filled in from reference TRBV28 and TRBJ2-4, reads DVKVTQSSRYLVKRTGEKVFLECVQDMDHENMFWYRQDPGLGLRLIYFSYDVKMKEKGDIPEGYSVSREKKERFSLILESASTNQTSMYLCASSLRKSQGSKNIQYFGAGTRLSVL.

The sample holds many counts of this clonotype. The chain combines TRBV5-5 with TRBJ1-5, with D maybe TRBD1 (5 bases). This CDR3 comprises 13 residues. The germline V gene encodes CDR1 SGHKS and CDR2 YYEKEE (reference sequence). Trimming removed 2 bases from V and 12 bases from J, with 15 bases in between. This chain's CDR3 is CASSLIDRNLQHF. The CDR3 region has the DNA TGTGCCAGCAGCTTAATAGACAGAAACCTCCAGCATTTT.